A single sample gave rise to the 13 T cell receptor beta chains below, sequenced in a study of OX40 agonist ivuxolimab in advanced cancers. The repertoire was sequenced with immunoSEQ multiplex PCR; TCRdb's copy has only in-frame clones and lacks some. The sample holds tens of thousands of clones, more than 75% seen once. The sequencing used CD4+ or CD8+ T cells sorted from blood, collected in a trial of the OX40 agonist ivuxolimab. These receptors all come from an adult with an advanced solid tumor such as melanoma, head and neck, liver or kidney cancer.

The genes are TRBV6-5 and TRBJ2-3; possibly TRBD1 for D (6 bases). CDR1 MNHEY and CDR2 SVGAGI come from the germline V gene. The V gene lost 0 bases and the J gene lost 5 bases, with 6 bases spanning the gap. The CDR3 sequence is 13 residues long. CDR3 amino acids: CASSYSTGDTQYF. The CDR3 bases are TGTGCCAGCAGTTACTCGACAGGAGATACGCAGTATTTT.

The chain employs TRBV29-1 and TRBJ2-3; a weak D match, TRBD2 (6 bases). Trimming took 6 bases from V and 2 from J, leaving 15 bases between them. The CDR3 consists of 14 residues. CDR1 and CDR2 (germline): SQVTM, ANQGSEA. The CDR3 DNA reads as TGCAGCGTATCCATAGGGACTTTCACAGATACGCAGTATTTT. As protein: CSVSIGTFTDTQYF.

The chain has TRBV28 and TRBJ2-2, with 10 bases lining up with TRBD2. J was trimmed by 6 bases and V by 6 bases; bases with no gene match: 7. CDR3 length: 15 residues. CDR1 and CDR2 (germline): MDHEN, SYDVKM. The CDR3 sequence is CASRSSGSSAGELFF. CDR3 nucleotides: TGTGCCAGCAGGTCTAGCGGGAGTTCGGCCGGGGAGCTGTTTTTT.

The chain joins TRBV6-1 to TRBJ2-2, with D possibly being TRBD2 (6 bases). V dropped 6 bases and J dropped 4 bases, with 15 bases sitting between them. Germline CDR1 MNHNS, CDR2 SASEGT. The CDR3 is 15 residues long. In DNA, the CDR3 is TGTGCCAGCAGCGGACCGGGACTGATCACCGGGGAGCTGTTTTTT. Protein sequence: CASSGPGLITGELFF.

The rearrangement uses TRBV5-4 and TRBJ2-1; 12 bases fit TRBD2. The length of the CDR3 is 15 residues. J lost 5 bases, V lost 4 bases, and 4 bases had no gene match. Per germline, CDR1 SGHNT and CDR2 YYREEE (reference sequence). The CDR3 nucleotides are TGTGCCAGCAGCCATAGGACTAGCGGGAACAATGAGCAGTTCTTC. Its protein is CASSHRTSGNNEQFF.

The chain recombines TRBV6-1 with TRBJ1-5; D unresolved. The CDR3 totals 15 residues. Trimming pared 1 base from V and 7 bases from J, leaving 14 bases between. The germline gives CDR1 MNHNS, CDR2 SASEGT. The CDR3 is CASSEGYLEGQPQHF. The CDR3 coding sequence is TGTGCCAGCAGTGAAGGCTACCTGGAGGGACAGCCCCAGCATTTT.

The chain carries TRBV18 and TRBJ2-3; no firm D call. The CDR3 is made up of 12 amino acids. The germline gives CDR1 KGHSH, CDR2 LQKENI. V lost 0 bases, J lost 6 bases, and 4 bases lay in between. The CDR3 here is CASSPPGDTQYF. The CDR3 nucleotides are TGTGCCAGCTCACCACCTGGGGATACGCAGTATTTT.

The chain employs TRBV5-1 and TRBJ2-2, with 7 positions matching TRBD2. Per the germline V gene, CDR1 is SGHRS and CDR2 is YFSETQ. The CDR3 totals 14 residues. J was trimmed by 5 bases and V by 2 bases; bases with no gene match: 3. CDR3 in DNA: TGCGCCAGCAGCTTAAATAGCGGGACCGGGGAGCTGTTTTTT. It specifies CASSLNSGTGELFF. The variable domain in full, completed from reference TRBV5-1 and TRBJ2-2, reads KAGVTQTPRYLIKTRGQQVTLSCSPISGHRSVSWYQQTPGQGLQFLFEYFSETQRNKGNFPGRFSGRQFSNSRSEMNVSTLELGDSALYLCASSLNSGTGELFFGEGSRLTVL.

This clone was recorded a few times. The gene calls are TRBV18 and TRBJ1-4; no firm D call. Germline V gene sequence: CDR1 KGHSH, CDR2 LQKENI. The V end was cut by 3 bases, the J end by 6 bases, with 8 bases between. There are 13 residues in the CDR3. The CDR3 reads CASSPSVDEKLFF. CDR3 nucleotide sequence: TGTGCCAGCTCACCGTCGGTGGATGAAAAACTGTTTTTT.

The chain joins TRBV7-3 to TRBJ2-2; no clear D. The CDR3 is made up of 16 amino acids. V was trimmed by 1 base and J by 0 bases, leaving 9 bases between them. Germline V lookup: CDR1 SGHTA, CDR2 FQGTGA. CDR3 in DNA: TGTGCCAGCAGCTTAAACGGAGCCGCGAACACCGGGGAGCTGTTTTTT. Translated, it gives CASSLNGAANTGELFF.

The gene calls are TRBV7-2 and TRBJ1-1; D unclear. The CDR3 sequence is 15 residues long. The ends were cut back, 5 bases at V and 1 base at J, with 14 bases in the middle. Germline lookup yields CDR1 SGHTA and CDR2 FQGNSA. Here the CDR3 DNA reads TGTGCCAGCAGCACGAGATGGAGGGCGAACACTGAAGCTTTCTTT. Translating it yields CASSTRWRANTEAFF. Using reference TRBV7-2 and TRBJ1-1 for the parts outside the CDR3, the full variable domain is GAGVSQSPSNKVTEKGKDVELRCDPISGHTALYWYRQSLGQGLEFLIYFQGNSAPDKSGLPSDRFSAERTGGSVSTLTIQRTQQEDSAVYLCASSTRWRANTEAFFGQGTRLTVV.

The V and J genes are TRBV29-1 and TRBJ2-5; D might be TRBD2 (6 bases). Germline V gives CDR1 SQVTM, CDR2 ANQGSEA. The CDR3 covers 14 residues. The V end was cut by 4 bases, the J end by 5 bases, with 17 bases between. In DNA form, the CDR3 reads TGCAGCGTTGGACAAACCGGGGGTAGCGAGACCCAGTACTTC. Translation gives CSVGQTGGSETQYF.

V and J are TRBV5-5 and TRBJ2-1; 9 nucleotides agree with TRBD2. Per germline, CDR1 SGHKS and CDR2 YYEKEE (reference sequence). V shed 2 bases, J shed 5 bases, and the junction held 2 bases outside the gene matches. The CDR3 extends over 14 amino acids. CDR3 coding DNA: TGTGCCAGCAGCTTAATAGCGGGAGACAATGAGCAGTTCTTC. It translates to CASSLIAGDNEQFF.